The subject of this entry is one T cell receptor beta chain. Its specificity is not known. CD4+ naive, central memory, regulatory and stem cell-like memory cells were sorted via CD45RO/CCR7/CD25/CD127/CD95/CD27. The entry originates in a study of beta chain features in type 1 diabetes. The overall study: Patients looked much like healthy donors when it came to age, gender and cell yields. Whole-study results and caveats: Any HLA type influence on TCRB rearrangement was left unresolved here.

Expressed TCRB transcripts were sequenced because the isolated RNA had all been reverse transcribed beforehand. Profiling relied on immunoSEQ multiplex PCR, and the TCRdb table lists in-frame clones only, not all of them. This sample has 25,000 or so clones, with about 70% found just once. The CDR3 consists of 14 residues. The germline CDR1 and CDR2 sequences are SNHLY and FYNNEI. V was cut by 5 bases and J by 7 bases, with 12 bases left in between. Sequences were obtained from Tregs from blood. The rearrangement joins TRBV2 to TRBJ1-6, with D maybe TRBD1 (6 bases). The receptor comes from a woman in her 40s in good health. The CDR3 nucleotides are TGTGCCAGCAGTCGCGGACAGATAAATTCACCCCTCCACTTT. Translated, it gives CASSRGQINSPLHF.